Below, 27 T cell receptor beta chains from the same sample are listed, as sequenced in a study of cytomegalovirus exposure and HLA in healthy donors. PCR involved 60 Vbeta and 13 Jbeta primers. The method was immunoSEQ multiplex PCR; TCRdb's version includes in-frame clones alone and lacks a portion of them. This table has 150,000 to 200,000 clones, over 60% appearing once. Sequencing was performed on PBMCs. Receptor source: a woman aged 40 to 49 in good health and CMV-seronegative.

This chain links TRBV29-1 with TRBJ2-1; D unclear. Trimming pared 0 bases from V and 10 bases from J, leaving 10 bases between. The CDR3 is 12 residues long. Germline V CDR1 and CDR2: SQVTM, ANQGSEA. In nucleotides, the CDR3 is TGCAGCGTTGAAGATATCGGAGCGGAGCAGTTCTTC. Translating gives CSVEDIGAEQFF.

The chain couples TRBV5-6 to TRBJ2-2; 8 bases fit TRBD1. After removal of 0 bases from V and 6 bases from J, the junction contained 1 base not matched to a gene. Germline V gene sequence: CDR1 SGHDT, CDR2 YYEEEE. The CDR3 runs to 14 residues. Written as DNA, the CDR3 is TGTGCCAGCAGCTTGGACAGGGGGTCCGGGGAGCTGTTTTTT. The encoded protein is CASSLDRGSGELFF. Full variable domain (remainder filled in from reference TRBV5-6 and TRBJ2-2): DAGVTQSPTHLIKTRGQQVTLRCSPKSGHDTVSWYQQALGQGPQFIFQYYEEEERQRGNFPDRFSGHQFPNYSSELNVNALLLGDSALYLCASSLDRGSGELFFGEGSRLTVL.

The chain combines TRBV9 with TRBJ1-2; D is uncertain. The germline V gene encodes CDR1 SGDLS and CDR2 YYNGEE. Trimming took 3 bases from V and 2 from J, leaving 11 bases between them. The CDR3 runs to 14 residues. The CDR3 region has the DNA TGTGCCAGCAGCGCCCTAACCGAGAACTATGGCTACACCTTC. Translated: CASSALTENYGYTF.

The rearrangement links TRBV4-3 to TRBJ2-5; D may be TRBD1 (6 bases). The CDR3 has 14 residues. Trimming took off 0 bases at V and 5 bases at J, with 10 bases between the two ends. Looked up from germline, CDR1 is LGHNA and CDR2 is YSLEER. CDR3 sequence: CASSQDRRGETQYF. The CDR3 DNA reads TGCGCCAGCAGCCAAGACCGTAGGGGGGAGACCCAGTACTTC.

The gene calls are TRBV5-6 and TRBJ2-3; D unclear. CDR3 size: 16 residues. The V gene lost 0 bases and the J gene lost 0 bases, with 11 bases spanning the gap. Germline assignment: CDR1 SGHDT and CDR2 YYEEEE. CDR3 sequence reads: CASSLGSRGSTDTQYF. DNA for the CDR3: TGTGCCAGCAGCTTGGGAAGTAGAGGCAGCACAGATACGCAGTATTTT.

This clone has a single count. This chain uses TRBV7-9 with TRBJ2-2; TRBD2 matches 8 bases. The V segment lost 1 base and the J segment 5 bases; nucleotides outside the gene matches: 6. This CDR3 spans 16 amino acids. The germline gives CDR1 SEHNR, CDR2 FQNEAQ (reference sequence). Written as DNA, the CDR3 is TGTGCCAGCAGCTTAGGGTCGGCGGGAGGTACCGGGGAGCTGTTTTTT. Protein: CASSLGSAGGTGELFF.

This chain uses TRBV19 with TRBJ1-3; D might be TRBD1 (6 bases). CDR1 and CDR2 from the germline V gene are LNHDA and SQIVND (reference sequence). The V end lost 6 bases, the J end lost 0 bases, and 9 bases lay between the germline ends. The CDR3 loop spans 14 amino acids. This CDR3 reads CASSGDTSGNTIYF. Written as DNA, the CDR3 is TGTGCCAGTAGCGGGGACACCTCTGGAAACACCATATATTTT.

The chain combines TRBV27 with TRBJ2-7; D might be TRBD1 (6 bases). Germline values: CDR1 MNHEY, CDR2 SMNVEV (reference sequence). This CDR3 comprises 13 residues. The CDR3 spells CASSPRDTLERYV. The CDR3 DNA reads TGTGCCAGCAGTCCCCGGGACACCCTTGAGCGGTACGTC.

The rearrangement links TRBV18 to TRBJ1-3, with D possibly being TRBD1 (5 bases). CDR1 KGHSH and CDR2 LQKENI come from the germline V gene. The CDR3 extends over 15 amino acids. V lost 2 bases and J lost 0, with 8 bases in between. DNA for the CDR3: TGTGCCAGCTCACCAGGACAACGCTCTGGAAACACCATATATTTT. It translates to CASSPGQRSGNTIYF.

The CDR3 sequence is CASRPDRGPYGYTF. CDR3 nucleotides: TGTGCCAGCAGGCCGGACAGGGGGCCCTATGGCTACACCTTC. V usage is TRBV7-8 and J usage is TRBJ1-2; 11 bases are shared with TRBD1. This CDR3 spans 14 amino acids. The trim removed 6 bases at V and 4 bases at J, leaving 4 bases unmatched. Germline values: CDR1 SGHVS, CDR2 FQNEAQ.

The V and J genes are TRBV4-1 and TRBJ2-6; possibly TRBD2 for D (5 bases). The CDR3 has 16 amino acids. The germline gives CDR1 MGHRA, CDR2 YSYEKL. V dropped 1 base and J dropped 4 bases, with 11 bases sitting between them. The CDR3 bases are TGCGCCAGCAGCCAAGCGGGAAGGGTGGGGGCCAACGTCCTGACTTTC. As protein: CASSQAGRVGANVLTF.

This clone was seen more than once but under ten times. The CDR3 region is CATTAPIRTPSRWEQYV. The DNA of the CDR3 is TGTGCCACCACTGCACCCATCCGGACCCCTAGCCGGTGGGAGCAGTACGTC. This sequence joins TRBV15 and TRBJ2-7, with D possibly being TRBD2 (5 bases). The CDR3 spans 17 residues. CDR1 is LNHNV, CDR2 YYDKDF, per germline (reference sequence). The V end was cut by 7 bases, the J end by 7 bases, with 29 bases between.

The chain is built from TRBV18 and TRBJ2-1; 11 bases match TRBD2. CDR1 KGHSH and CDR2 LQKENI come from the germline V gene. The CDR3 runs to 17 residues. V lost 6 bases, J lost 0 bases, and 7 bases stayed unmatched. The CDR3, as DNA: TGTGCCAGCTCTCCCCGAACTAGCGGGAGCTCCTACAATGAGCAGTTCTTC. Protein: CASSPRTSGSSYNEQFF.

This chain connects TRBV5-8 to TRBJ2-4, with 10 bases lining up with TRBD2. The junction had 14 bases not matched to a gene; V was cut back by 2 bases and J by 9 bases. CDR1 is SGHTS, CDR2 YDEGEE, per germline. The CDR3 totals 17 residues. CDR3 in DNA: TGTGCCAGCAGCTTATGGACTAGCGGAGACAGGGTTGGCATTCAGTACTTC. Translated: CASSLWTSGDRVGIQYF.

This clone was observed a few times. V usage is TRBV6-5 and J usage is TRBJ2-7; possible D gene TRBD2, 6 bases. CDR1 is MNHEY and CDR2 is SVGAGI in the germline V gene. This CDR3 spans 13 amino acids. V was shortened by 6 bases and J by 7 bases, with 16 bases between the two germline ends. CDR3 protein: CASRWRGDVEQYF. The CDR3 DNA reads TGTGCCAGCAGATGGAGGGGCGACGTTGAGCAGTACTTC.

This clone was found a few times. The rearrangement joins TRBV5-1 to TRBJ1-4, with D unresolved. In germline, CDR1 is SGHRS, CDR2 YFSETQ. CDR3 size: 14 residues. Trimming removed 3 bases at V and 7 bases at J, with 13 bases between. CDR3 nucleotide sequence: TGCGCCAGCAGCTGGGAGGGCCGGAGTGAAAAACTGTTTTTT. Protein sequence: CASSWEGRSEKLFF.

The table lists this clone with a count of one. The chain links TRBV10-3 to TRBJ2-5; possibly TRBD1 for D (6 bases). V was shortened by 10 bases and J by 4 bases, with 19 bases between the two germline ends. The CDR3 is made up of 14 amino acids. Germline CDR1 and CDR2: ENHRY and SYGVKD. For the CDR3, the DNA is TGTGCCACCCACCGGGACAAAACGGGAGAGACCCAGTACTTC. Translating gives CATHRDKTGETQYF.

There are a few counts of this clone. This chain connects TRBV7-2 to TRBJ2-5; weak D call: TRBD1 (6 bases). V was clipped by 8 bases and J by 5 bases, with 21 bases between them. The germline gives CDR1 SGHTA, CDR2 FQGNSA. The CDR3 extends over 15 amino acids. For the CDR3, the DNA is TGTGCCAGCGGTGAATCAGCAGGGGCGCTTGAGACCCAGTACTTC. Its protein is CASGESAGALETQYF.

This clone was seen only once. The gene calls are TRBV5-6 and TRBJ2-1; 15 bases match TRBD2. The CDR3 length is 16 residues. Per the germline V gene, CDR1 is SGHDT and CDR2 is YYEEEE. Germline trimming cut 4 bases from V and 10 bases from J; bases unmatched to any gene: 9. CDR3 amino acids: CASSPGTSGRWREQFF. DNA for the CDR3: TGTGCCAGCAGCCCGGGGACTAGCGGGAGGTGGAGGGAGCAGTTCTTC.

This clone has only a few counts. The chain uses TRBV29-1 and TRBJ2-1; 10 bases agree with TRBD1. The CDR3 is made up of 15 amino acids. J gave up 4 bases and V 1 base, and 4 bases lay outside the gene matches. Germline CDR1 is SQVTM and CDR2 is ANQGSEA. For the CDR3, the DNA is TGCAGCGTTGAAGGGGGACAGGGGCGATACAATGAGCAGTTCTTC. Translation gives CSVEGGQGRYNEQFF.

This chain links TRBV27 with TRBJ1-4; D is possibly TRBD1 (6 bases). The germline CDR1 and CDR2 sequences are MNHEY and SMNVEV (reference sequence). The V gene lost 5 bases and the J gene lost 5 bases, with 18 bases spanning the gap. CDR3 length equals 16 residues. The CDR3 DNA follows: TGTGCCAGCAGTATCGCACCGACAGGATTAAATGAAAAACTGTTTTTT. This translates into CASSIAPTGLNEKLFF.

The CDR3 coding sequence is TGTGCCAGCCGAGGCCGAGAGGGTTTCGATGAAAAACTGTTTTTT. Translating gives CASRGREGFDEKLFF. The chain uses TRBV6-5 and TRBJ1-4; D is ambiguous. The CDR3 contains 15 residues. The germline CDR1 and CDR2 sequences are MNHEY and SVGAGI. Trimming removed 8 bases from V and 6 bases from J, with 19 bases in between.

V is TRBV4-3 and J is TRBJ2-7; D is perhaps TRBD1 (7 bases). The V and J ends lost 1 base and 1 base respectively, with 14 bases between them. The CDR3 covers 16 residues. From germline, CDR1 is LGHNA and CDR2 YSLEER. Here the CDR3 reads CASSQGRGTVSYEQYF. The CDR3 nucleotides read TGCGCCAGCAGCCAAGGCCGCGGGACAGTATCCTACGAGCAGTACTTC.

The CDR3 nucleotides read TGTGCCAGCAGCGAGACCTACAATGAGCAGTTCTTC. It codes for CASSETYNEQFF. The rearrangement uses TRBV5-4 and TRBJ2-1, with no clear D. The CDR3 covers 12 residues. Germline V gene lookup returns CDR1 SGHNT and CDR2 YYREEE (reference sequence). Trimming left V 4 bases short and J 2 bases short, with 4 bases between. Full variable domain (outside the CDR3, taken from reference TRBV5-4 and TRBJ2-1): ETGVTQSPTHLIKTRGQQVTLRCSSQSGHNTVSWYQQALGQGPQFIFQYYREEENGRGNFPPRFSGLQFPNYSSELNVNALELDDSALYLCASSETYNEQFFGPGTRLTVL.

The chain has TRBV10-3 and TRBJ1-1, with TRBD1 identical over 8 bases. The CDR3 is made up of 12 amino acids. The germline CDR1 and CDR2 sequences are ENHRY and SYGVKD. J gave up 1 base and V 11 bases, and 3 bases lay outside the gene matches. The CDR3 region is CAYGQGNTEAFF. The CDR3 DNA follows: TGTGCCTATGGACAGGGGAACACTGAAGCTTTCTTT.

CDR3 nucleotides: TGTGCCAGCACCCGGAGGCGGCTCCAAGAGACCCAGTACTTC. Amino acid sequence: CASTRRRLQETQYF. V gene TRBV7-9 combines with J gene TRBJ2-5, with a possible D match to TRBD2 (5 bases). CDR3 length: 14 residues. Germline V gene sequence: CDR1 SEHNR, CDR2 FQNEAQ (reference sequence). The V gene lost 7 bases and the J gene lost 1 base, with 13 bases spanning the gap.

The sample holds one count of this clone. This CDR3 is CASSVVLTGGLEGYTF. The CDR3 nucleotides are TGTGCCAGCAGCGTAGTCCTGACAGGGGGGCTTGAAGGCTACACCTTC. This chain uses TRBV9 with TRBJ1-2; 9 nucleotides agree with TRBD1. Trimming at V came to 0 bases and at J to 8 bases, leaving 11 bases not matched to a gene. The germline V gene has CDR1 SGDLS and CDR2 YYNGEE. The CDR3 totals 16 residues.